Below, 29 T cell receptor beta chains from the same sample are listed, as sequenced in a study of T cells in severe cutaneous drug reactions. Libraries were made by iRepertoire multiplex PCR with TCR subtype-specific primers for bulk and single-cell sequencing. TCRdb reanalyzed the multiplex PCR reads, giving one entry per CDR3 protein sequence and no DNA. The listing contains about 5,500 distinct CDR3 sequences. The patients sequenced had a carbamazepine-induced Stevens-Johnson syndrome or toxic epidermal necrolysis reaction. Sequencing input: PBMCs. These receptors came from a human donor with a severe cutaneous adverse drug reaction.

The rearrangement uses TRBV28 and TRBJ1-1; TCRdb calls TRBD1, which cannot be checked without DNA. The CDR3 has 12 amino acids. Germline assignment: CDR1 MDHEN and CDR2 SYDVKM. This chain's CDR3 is CASSFSRAEAFF.

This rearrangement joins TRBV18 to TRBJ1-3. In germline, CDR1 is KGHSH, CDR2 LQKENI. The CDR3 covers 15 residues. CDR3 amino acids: CASARKVHSGNTIYF.

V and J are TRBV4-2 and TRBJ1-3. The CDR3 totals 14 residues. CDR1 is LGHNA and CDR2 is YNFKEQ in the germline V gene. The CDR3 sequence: CASRDMQPGNTIYF.

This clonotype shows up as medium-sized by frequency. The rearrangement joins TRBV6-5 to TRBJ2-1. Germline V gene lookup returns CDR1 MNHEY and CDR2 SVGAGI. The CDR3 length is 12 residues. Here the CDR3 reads CASSYSHNEQFF.

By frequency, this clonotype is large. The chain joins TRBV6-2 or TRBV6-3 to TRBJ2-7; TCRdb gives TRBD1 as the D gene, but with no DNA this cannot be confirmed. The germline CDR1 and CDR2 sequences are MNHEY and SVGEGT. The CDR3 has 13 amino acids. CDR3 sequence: CASTPPGLREQYF.

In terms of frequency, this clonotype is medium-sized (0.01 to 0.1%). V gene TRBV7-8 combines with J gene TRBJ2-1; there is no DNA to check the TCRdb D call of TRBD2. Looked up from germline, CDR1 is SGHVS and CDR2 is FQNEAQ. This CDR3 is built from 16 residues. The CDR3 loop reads CASSFNLASMGNEQFF.

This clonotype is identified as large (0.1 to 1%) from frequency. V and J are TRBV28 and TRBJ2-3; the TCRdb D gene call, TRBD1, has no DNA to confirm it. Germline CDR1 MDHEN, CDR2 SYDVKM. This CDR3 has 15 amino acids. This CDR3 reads CASSLLRGATDTQYF.

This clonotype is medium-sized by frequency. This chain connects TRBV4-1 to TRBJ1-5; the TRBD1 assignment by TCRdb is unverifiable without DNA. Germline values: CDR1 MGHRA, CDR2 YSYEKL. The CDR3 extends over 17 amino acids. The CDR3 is CASSQVRAGTGNQPQHF.

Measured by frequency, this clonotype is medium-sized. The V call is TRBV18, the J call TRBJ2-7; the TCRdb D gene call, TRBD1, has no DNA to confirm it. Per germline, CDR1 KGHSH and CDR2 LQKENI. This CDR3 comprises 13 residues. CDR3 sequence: CASSPGTDYEQYF.

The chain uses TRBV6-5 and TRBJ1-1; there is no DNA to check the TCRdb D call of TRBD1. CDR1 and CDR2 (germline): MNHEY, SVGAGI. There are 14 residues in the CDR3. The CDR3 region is CASSYGGVNTEAFF.

CDR3 residues: CAWNSGHDTEAFF. This chain joins TRBV30 and TRBJ1-1; TCRdb reports TRBD1, a call that lacks DNA to check it against. Germline CDR1 and CDR2: GTSNPN and SVGIG (reference sequence). The CDR3 runs to 13 residues.

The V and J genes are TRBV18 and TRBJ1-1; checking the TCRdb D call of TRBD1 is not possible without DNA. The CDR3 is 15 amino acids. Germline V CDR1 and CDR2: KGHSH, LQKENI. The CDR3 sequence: CASSPRPGQDTEAFF.

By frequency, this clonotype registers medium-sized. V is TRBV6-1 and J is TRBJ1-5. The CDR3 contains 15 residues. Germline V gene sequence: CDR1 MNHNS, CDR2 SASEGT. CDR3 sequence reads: CASSPGLWSNQPQHF.

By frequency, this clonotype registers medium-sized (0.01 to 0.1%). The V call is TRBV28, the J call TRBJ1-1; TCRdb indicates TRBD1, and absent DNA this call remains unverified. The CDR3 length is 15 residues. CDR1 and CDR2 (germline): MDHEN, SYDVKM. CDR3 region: CASSWGTGGNTEAFF.

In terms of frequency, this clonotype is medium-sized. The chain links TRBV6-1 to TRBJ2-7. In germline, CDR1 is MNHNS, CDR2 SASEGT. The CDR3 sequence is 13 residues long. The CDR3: CASRPSGSHEQYF.

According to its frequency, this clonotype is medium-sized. The CDR3 sequence: CASSAGLWEGTDTQYF. The rearrangement uses TRBV6-1 and TRBJ2-3; TCRdb gives TRBD2 as the D gene, but with no DNA this cannot be confirmed. Germline V gene lookup returns CDR1 MNHNS and CDR2 SASEGT. The CDR3 consists of 16 residues.

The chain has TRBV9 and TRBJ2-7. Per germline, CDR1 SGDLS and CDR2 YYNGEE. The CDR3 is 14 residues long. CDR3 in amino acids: CASSVAVGNYEQYF.

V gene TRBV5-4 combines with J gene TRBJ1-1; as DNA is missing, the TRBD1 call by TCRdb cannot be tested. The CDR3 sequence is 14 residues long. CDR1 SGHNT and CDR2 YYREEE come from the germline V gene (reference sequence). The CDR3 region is CASSLITGVAEAFF. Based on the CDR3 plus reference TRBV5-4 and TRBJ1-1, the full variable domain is ETGVTQSPTHLIKTRGQQVTLRCSSQSGHNTVSWYQQALGQGPQFIFQYYREEENGRGNFPPRFSGLQFPNYSSELNVNALELDDSALYLCASSLITGVAEAFFGQGTRLTVV.

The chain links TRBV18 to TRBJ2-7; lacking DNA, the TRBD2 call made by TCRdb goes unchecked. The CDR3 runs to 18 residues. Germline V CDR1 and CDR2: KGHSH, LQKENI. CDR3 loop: CASSPPGDLAGGSYEQYF.

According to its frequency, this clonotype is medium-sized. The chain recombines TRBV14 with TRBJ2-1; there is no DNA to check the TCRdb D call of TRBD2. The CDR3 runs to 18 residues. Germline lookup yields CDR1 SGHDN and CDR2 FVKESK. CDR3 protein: CASSQDISRGEAYNEQFF.

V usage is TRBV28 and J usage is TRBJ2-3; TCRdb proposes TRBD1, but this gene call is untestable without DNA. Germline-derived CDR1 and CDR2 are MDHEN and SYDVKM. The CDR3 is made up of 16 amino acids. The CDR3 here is CASSFRDRGYTDTQYF.

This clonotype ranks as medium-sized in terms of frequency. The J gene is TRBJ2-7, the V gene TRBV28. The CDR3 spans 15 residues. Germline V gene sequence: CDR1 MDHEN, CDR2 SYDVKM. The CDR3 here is CASSFSYKGTGEQYF.

This CDR3 reads CASTTDRLSQETQYF. V gene TRBV28 combines with J gene TRBJ2-5; absent DNA, TCRdb's TRBD1 call cannot be checked. Germline assignment: CDR1 MDHEN and CDR2 SYDVKM. The CDR3 totals 15 residues.

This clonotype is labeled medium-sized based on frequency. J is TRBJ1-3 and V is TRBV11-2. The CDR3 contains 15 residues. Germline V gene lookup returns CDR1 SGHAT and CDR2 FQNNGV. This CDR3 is CASSLEVGVRNTIYF.

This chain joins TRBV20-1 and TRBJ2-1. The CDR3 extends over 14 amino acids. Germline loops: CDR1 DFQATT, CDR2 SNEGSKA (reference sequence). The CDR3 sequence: CSARMQEVYNEQFF.

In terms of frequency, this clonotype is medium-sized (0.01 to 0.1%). CDR3 amino acids: CASSYSKSRVLDTQYF. The V and J genes are TRBV6-2 or TRBV6-3 and TRBJ2-3; the D gene TCRdb calls, TRBD2, cannot be checked with no DNA. The CDR3 has 16 residues. Germline values: CDR1 MNHEY, CDR2 SVGEGT.

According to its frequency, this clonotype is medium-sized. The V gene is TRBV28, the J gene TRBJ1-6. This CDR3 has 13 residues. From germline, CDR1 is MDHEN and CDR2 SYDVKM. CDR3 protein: CASSLNPRGTLHF. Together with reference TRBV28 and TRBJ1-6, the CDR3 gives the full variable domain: DVKVTQSSRYLVKRTGEKVFLECVQDMDHENMFWYRQDPGLGLRLIYFSYDVKMKEKGDIPEGYSVSREKKERFSLILESASTNQTSMYLCASSLNPRGTLHFGNGTRLTVT.

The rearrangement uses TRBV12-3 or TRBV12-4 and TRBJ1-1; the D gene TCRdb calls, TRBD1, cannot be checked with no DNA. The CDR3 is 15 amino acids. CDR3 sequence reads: CASFDDFPGATEAFF.

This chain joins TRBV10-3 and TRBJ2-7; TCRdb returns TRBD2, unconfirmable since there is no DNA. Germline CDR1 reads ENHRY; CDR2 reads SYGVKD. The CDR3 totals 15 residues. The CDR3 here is CAISESLAGVHEQYF.